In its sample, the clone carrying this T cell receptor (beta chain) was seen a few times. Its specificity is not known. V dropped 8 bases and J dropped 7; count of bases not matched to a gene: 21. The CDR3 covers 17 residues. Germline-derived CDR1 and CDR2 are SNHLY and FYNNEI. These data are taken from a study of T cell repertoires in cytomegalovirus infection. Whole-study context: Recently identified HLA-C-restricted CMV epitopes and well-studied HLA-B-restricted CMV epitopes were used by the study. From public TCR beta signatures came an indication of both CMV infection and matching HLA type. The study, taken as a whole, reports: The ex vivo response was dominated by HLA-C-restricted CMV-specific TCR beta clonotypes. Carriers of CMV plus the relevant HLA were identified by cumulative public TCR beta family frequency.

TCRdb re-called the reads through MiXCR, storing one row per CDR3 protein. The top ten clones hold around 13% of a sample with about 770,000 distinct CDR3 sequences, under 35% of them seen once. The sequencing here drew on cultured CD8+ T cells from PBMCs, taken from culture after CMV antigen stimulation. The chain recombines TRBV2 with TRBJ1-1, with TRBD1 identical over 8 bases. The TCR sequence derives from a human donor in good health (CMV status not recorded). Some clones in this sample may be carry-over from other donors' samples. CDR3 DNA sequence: TGTGCCAGCTTCCCCGGCGACAGGGGTCCATTATATGGTGAAGCTTTCTTT. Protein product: CASFPGDRGPLYGEAFF.